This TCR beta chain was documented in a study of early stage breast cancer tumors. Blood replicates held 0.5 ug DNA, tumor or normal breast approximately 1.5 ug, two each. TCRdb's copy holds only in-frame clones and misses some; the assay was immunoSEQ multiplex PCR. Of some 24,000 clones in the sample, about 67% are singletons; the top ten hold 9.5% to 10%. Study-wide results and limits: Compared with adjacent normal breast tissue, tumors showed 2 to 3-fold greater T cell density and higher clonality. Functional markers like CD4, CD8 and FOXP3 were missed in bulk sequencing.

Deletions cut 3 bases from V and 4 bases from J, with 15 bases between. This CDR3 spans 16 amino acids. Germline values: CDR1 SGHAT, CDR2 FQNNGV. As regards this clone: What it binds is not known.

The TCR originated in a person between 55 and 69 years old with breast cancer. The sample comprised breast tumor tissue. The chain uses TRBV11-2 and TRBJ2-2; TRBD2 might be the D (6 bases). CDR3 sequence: CASSFPTRPITGELFF. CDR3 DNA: TGTGCCAGCAGCTTCCCGACTAGACCTATCACCGGGGAGCTGTTTTTT.